The rows below give T cell receptor beta chains drawn from one sample of a study of chemoradiotherapy in HPV16-positive cancers. The repertoire was sequenced with immunoSEQ multiplex PCR; TCRdb's copy has only in-frame clones and lacks some. Of about 17,000 clones detected, about 90% appear once; the ten largest clones hold more than 2%. The sample was blood, taken from a patient who underwent chemoradiotherapy. The receptors shown here come from a human donor with HPV-associated anogenital cancer. The CDR3 runs from the conserved cysteine through the conserved F or W. The D gene is left open where the match is weak. Size values are once, few and many counts, or a class for expanded clones, and some rows have none.

abundance | j_gene | d_gene | v_gene | CDR3nt | CDR3aa
NA | TRBJ2-7 | TRBD2 | TRBV5-4 | TGTGCCAGCAGCTTGGGAGCGGAGCGGGGGGCCCATTCGGCCTACGAGCAGTACTTC | CASSLGAERGAHSAYEQYF
NA | TRBJ2-2 | TRBD2 | TRBV5-1 | TGCGCCAGCAGCGCTAGCGGGAGGGGAACCGGGGAGCTGTTTTTT | CASSASGRGTGELFF
once | TRBJ2-3 | NA | TRBV29-1 | TGCAGCGTTCGTGGGGACGGGTCCACAGATACGCAGTATTTT | CSVRGDGSTDTQYF
once | TRBJ1-1 | NA | TRBV7-9 | TGTGCCAGCAGCTTCACGATGAACACTGAAGCTTTCTTT | CASSFTMNTEAFF
NA | TRBJ2-1 | TRBD2 | TRBV27 | TGTGCCAGCATCGCGGGAGGGCCTGGGAGCAATGAGCAGTTCTTC | CASIAGGPGSNEQFF
NA | TRBJ2-5 | NA | TRBV7-6 | TGTGCCAGCAGCTGGGGCAGGACCCAAGAGACCCAGTACTTC | CASSWGRTQETQYF
NA | TRBJ2-7 | TRBD2 | TRBV5-4 | TGTGCCAGCAGACCCGGGACTAGCGGGAGGGCCAACGAGCAGTACTTC | CASRPGTSGRANEQYF
NA | TRBJ2-3 | TRBD1 | TRBV30 | TGTGCCTGGTCGACAGGGGTAGATACGCAGTATTTT | CAWSTGVDTQYF
few | TRBJ1-3 | NA | TRBV10-3 | TGTGCCATCAGTCCTGTAAGGGGGGCCTCTGGAAACACCATATATTTT | CAISPVRGASGNTIYF
few | TRBJ1-1 | NA | TRBV25-1 | TGTGCCAGCAGTGAACTGGAATTCACTGAAGCTTTCTTT | CASSELEFTEAFF
NA | TRBJ1-3 | TRBD1 | TRBV30 | TGTGCCTGGAGCTTTACCGTCAGGGGGCCCGGAAACACCATATATTTT | CAWSFTVRGPGNTIYF
NA | TRBJ1-1 | NA | TRBV6-5 | TGTGCCAGCAGTTCCCTTATTACGAACACTGAAGCTTTCTTT | CASSSLITNTEAFF